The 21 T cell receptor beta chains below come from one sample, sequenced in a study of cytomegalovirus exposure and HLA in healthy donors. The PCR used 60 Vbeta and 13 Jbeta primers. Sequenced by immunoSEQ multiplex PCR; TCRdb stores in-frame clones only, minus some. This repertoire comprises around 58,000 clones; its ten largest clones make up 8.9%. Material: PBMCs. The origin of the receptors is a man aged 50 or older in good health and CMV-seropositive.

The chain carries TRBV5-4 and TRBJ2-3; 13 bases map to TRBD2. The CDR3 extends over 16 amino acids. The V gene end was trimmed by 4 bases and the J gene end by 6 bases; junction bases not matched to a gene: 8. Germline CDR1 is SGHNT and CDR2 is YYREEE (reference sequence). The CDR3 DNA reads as TGTGCCAGCAGCCCGCCGACTAGCGGGGGGTGGGATACGCAGTATTTT. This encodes CASSPPTSGGWDTQYF.

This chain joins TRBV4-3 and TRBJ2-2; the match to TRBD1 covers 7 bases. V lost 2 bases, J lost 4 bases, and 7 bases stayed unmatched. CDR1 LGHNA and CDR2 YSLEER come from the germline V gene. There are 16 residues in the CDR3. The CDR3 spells CASSQKGAVSTGELFF. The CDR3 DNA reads TGCGCCAGCAGCCAAAAGGGGGCGGTTAGCACCGGGGAGCTGTTTTTT.

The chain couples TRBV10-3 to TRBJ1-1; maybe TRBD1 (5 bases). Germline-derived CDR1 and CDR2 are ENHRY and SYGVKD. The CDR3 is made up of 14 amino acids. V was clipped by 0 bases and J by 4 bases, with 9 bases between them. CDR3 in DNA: TGTGCCATCAGTGAGTCCGGGGGGGTCACTGAAGCTTTCTTT. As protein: CAISESGGVTEAFF.

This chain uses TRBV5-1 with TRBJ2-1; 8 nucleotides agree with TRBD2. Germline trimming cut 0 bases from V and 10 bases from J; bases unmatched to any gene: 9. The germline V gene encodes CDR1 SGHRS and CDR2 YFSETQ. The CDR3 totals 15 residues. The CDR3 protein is CASSLVAGGAGEQFF. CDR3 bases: TGCGCCAGCAGCTTGGTGGCGGGAGGCGCCGGGGAGCAGTTCTTC.

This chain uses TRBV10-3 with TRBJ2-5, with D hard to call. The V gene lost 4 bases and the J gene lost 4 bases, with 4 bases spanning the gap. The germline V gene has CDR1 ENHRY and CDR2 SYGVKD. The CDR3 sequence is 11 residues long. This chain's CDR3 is CAISVRETQYF. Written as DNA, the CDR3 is TGTGCCATCAGTGTTCGAGAGACCCAGTACTTC.

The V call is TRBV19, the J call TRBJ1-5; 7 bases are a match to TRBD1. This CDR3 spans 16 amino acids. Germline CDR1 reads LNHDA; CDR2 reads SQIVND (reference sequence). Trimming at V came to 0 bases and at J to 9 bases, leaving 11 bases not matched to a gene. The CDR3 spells CASSIDRGGRRRPQHF. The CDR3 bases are TGTGCCAGTAGTATAGATCGAGGGGGCCGTCGGAGGCCCCAGCATTTT.

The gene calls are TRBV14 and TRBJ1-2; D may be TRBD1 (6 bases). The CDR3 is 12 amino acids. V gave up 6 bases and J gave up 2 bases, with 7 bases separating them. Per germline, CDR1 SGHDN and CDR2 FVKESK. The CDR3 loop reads CASSGQNYGYTF. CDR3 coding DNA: TGTGCCAGCAGTGGACAGAACTATGGCTACACCTTC.

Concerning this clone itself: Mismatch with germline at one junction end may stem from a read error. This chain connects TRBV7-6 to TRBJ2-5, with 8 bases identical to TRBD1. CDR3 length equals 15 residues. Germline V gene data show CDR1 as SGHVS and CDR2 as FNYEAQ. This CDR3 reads CANSFYRGSQETQYF. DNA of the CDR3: TGTGCCAACAGCTTCTACAGGGGGTCCCAAGAGACCCAGTACTTC.

This chain's CDR3 is CASSYSGGRGDGYTF. CDR3 nucleotide sequence: TGTGCCAGCAGTTACTCGGGGGGCAGGGGGGATGGCTACACCTTC. This chain links TRBV6-5 with TRBJ1-2, with 7 bases lining up with TRBD1. Germline lookup yields CDR1 MNHEY and CDR2 SVGAGI. Trimming took 0 bases from V and 6 from J; bases not matched to a gene: 7. The CDR3 is made up of 15 amino acids.

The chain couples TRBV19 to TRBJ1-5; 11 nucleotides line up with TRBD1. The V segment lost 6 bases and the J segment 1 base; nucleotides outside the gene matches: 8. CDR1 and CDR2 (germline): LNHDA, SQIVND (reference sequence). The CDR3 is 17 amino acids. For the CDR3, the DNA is TGTGCCAGTAGCCGCGGGACAGGGGGTAAGAGCAATCAGCCCCAGCATTTT. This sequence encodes CASSRGTGGKSNQPQHF.

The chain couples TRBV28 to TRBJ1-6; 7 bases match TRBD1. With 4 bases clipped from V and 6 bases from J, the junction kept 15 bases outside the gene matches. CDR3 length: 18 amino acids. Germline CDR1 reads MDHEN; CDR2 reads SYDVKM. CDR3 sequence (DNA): TGTGCCAGCAGTTCCCCTCCCGGACAGGCTGTCGGTAATTCACCCCTCCACTTT. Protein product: CASSSPPGQAVGNSPLHF.

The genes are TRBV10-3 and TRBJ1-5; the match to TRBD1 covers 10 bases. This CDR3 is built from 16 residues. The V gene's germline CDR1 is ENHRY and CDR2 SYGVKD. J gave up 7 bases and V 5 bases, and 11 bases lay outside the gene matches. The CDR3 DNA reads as TGTGCCATCAGTTCGGTCACCGGGACAGGGGAACAGCCCCAGCATTTT. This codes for CAISSVTGTGEQPQHF.

The DNA of the CDR3 is TGCGCCAGCAGCCGGAACAGGGTTTCGAATGAGCAGTTCTTC. Translating it yields CASSRNRVSNEQFF. The chain is built from TRBV4-3 and TRBJ2-1, with a possible D match to TRBD1 (6 bases). Germline CDR1 and CDR2: LGHNA and YSLEER. Between the trimmed V and J ends, which lost 4 bases and 7 bases, there was a span of 14 bases. This CDR3 spans 14 amino acids.

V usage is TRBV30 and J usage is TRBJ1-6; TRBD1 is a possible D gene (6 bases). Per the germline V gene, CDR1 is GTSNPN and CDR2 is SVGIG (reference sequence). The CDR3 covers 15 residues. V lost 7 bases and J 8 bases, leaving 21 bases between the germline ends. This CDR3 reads CAYRTEGLLDSPLHF. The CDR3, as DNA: TGTGCCTACCGGACAGAAGGGTTATTGGATTCACCCCTCCACTTT.

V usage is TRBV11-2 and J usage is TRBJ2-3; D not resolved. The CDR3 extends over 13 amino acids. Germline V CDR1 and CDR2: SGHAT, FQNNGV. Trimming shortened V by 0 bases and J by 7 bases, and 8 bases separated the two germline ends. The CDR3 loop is CASSLESFHTQYF. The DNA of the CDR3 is TGTGCCAGCAGCTTAGAGAGCTTTCATACGCAGTATTTT.

CDR3 amino acids: CASTPGQGTANEKLFF. As DNA, the CDR3 is TGTGCCAGTACTCCGGGACAGGGGACGGCTAATGAAAAACTGTTTTTT. The rearrangement uses TRBV19 and TRBJ1-4; the match to TRBD1 covers 10 bases. With 7 bases clipped from V and 3 bases from J, the junction kept 8 bases outside the gene matches. The CDR3 totals 16 residues. Germline assignment: CDR1 LNHDA and CDR2 SQIVND (reference sequence). The full variable domain, completed using reference TRBV19 and TRBJ1-4, is DGGITQSPKYLFRKEGQNVTLSCEQNLNHDAMYWYRQDPGQGLRLIYYSQIVNDFQKGDIAEGYSVSREKKESFPLTVTSAQKNPTAFYLCASTPGQGTANEKLFFGSGTQLSVL.

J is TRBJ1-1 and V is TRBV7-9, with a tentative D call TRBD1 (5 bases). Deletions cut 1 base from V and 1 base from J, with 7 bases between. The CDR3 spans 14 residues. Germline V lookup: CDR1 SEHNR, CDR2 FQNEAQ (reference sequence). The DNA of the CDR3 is TGTGCCAGCAGCTTAGAAGGGGCGAACACTGAAGCTTTCTTT. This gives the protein CASSLEGANTEAFF.

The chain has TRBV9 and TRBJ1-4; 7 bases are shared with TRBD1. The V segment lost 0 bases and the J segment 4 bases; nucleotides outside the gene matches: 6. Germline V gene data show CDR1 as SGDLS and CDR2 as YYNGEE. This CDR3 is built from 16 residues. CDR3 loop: CASSVEIQGFNEKLFF. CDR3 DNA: TGTGCCAGCAGCGTAGAGATACAGGGGTTTAATGAAAAACTGTTTTTT.

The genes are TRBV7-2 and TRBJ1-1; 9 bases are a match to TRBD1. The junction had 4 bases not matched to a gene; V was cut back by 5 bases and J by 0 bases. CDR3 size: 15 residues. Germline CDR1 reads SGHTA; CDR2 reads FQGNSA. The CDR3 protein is CASSPGQGMNTEAFF. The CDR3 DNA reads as TGTGCCAGCAGCCCCGGACAGGGGATGAACACTGAAGCTTTCTTT.

The CDR3 protein is CASSYSPLAGVDTQYF. The CDR3 bases are TGTGCCAGCAGTTACTCCCCACTAGCGGGAGTGGATACGCAGTATTTT. The chain has TRBV6-5 and TRBJ2-3, with TRBD2 identical over 11 bases. The germline gives CDR1 MNHEY, CDR2 SVGAGI. V lost 0 bases, J lost 6 bases, and 5 bases stayed unmatched. The CDR3 has 16 residues.

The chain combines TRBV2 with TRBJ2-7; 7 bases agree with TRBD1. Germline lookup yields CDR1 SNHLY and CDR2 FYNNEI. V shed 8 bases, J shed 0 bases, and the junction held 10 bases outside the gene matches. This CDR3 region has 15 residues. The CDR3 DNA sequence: TGTGCCAGCGAGGGGCAAGACAGGGACTCCTACGAGCAGTACTTC. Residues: CASEGQDRDSYEQYF.